The rows below give T cell receptor beta chains drawn from one sample of a study of cytomegalovirus exposure and HLA in healthy donors. The repertoire was sequenced with immunoSEQ multiplex PCR; TCRdb's copy has only in-frame clones and lacks some. Seen here are around 150,000 clones, roughly 78% observed once, and the top ten hold under 2.5%. What was sequenced was PBMCs. Receptors originate from a man aged 35-49 years in good health and CMV-seronegative. Each CDR3 is given without its conserved first and last residue.

cdr3_aa	v_call	j_call
ASSVESDSVEQF	TRBV9	TRBJ2-1
SVEGFKGGLGTDTQY	TRBV29-1	TRBJ2-3
ASSLGSSGSYEQY	TRBV7-9	TRBJ2-7
ASSTSGRYNEQF	TRBV6-1	TRBJ2-1
ASSLERAGLGTDTQY	TRBV7-2	TRBJ2-3
ASSFERGRATGELF	TRBV5-4	TRBJ2-2
ASRRTLGLAGGGSYNEQF	TRBV27	TRBJ2-1
ASSQEEWTGRNNEQF	TRBV4-2	TRBJ2-1
ASSRTSGQAADTQY	TRBV5-4	TRBJ2-3
ASSLGQGSHNEQF	TRBV7-2	TRBJ2-1